This is a list of T cell receptor beta chains from one sample in a study of monozygotic twins with inflammatory bowel disease. TCRdb reprocessed the 5' RACE reads and reports one entry per CDR3 protein, with no DNA. The data show approximately 300,000 distinct CDR3 sequences, and the top ten clones hold 5.5% to 6.5%. The sequenced material came from blood. The receptors derive from a human donor with ulcerative colitis or Crohn's disease, or a healthy co-twin of an affected twin (not recorded which). Each CDR3 is given with its conserved first and last residue. The order of the fields is CDR3 protein, J gene, V gene.

CDR3: CSVGGDTTGELFF
J: TRBJ2-2
V: TRBV20-1

CDR3: CASSPTGLNIQYF
J: TRBJ2-4
V: TRBV12-3/TRBV12-4

CDR3: CASSYRAPGELFF
J: TRBJ2-2
V: TRBV9

CDR3: CASSEDISGPFNYGYTF
J: TRBJ1-2
V: TRBV9

CDR3: CRHLQSSGNTIYF
J: TRBJ1-3
V: TRBV20-1

CDR3: CASSPPVTSGYNEQFF
J: TRBJ2-1
V: TRBV18

CDR3: CSARGNRYNEQFF
J: TRBJ2-1
V: TRBV20-1

CDR3: CASSSTTPSPLHF
J: TRBJ1-6
V: TRBV12-3/TRBV12-4

CDR3: CASSPQGAVQTQYF
J: TRBJ2-5
V: TRBV7-2

CDR3: CSVLPTADRGRSYNEQFF
J: TRBJ2-1
V: TRBV29-1

CDR3: CATSDIEPNSPLHF
J: TRBJ1-6
V: TRBV24-1

CDR3: CASSSGEVRRDTQYF
J: TRBJ2-3
V: TRBV6-5

CDR3: CASSQSSGGAGAYNEQFF
J: TRBJ2-1
V: TRBV4-1